These T cell receptor beta chains were read from a single sample in a study of blood T cell repertoires in COVID-19. Produced via immunoSEQ multiplex PCR; TCRdb's table is partial and in-frame only. Here the sample spans about 59,000 clones, less than 85% being singletons. The sample consisted of peripheral blood. The receptors come from a woman between 70 and 85 years old with acute or convalescent COVID-19. The CDR3 runs from the conserved cysteine through the conserved F or W. Each record gives: J gene, V gene, clone size, D gene, CDR3 protein, CDR3 DNA. A D gene is named only where the DNA matches it firmly. Not all rows give a size; the values are once, few, many and, for expanded clones, a class.

TRBJ1-5 TRBV15 . . CATSRDSGTSNQPQHF TGTGCCACCAGCAGAGATAGCGGGACAAGCAATCAGCCCCAGCATTTT
TRBJ1-3 TRBV6-6 . TRBD1 CASSRSRDRAVRSGNTIYF TGTGCCAGCAGTCGCAGTAGGGACAGAGCCGTGCGCTCTGGAAACACCATATATTTT
TRBJ1-2 TRBV7-9 . . CASSPEQGKHGYTF TGTGCCAGCAGCCCCGAGCAGGGAAAACATGGCTACACCTTC
TRBJ2-1 TRBV29-1 . . CSVDPRGQFF TGCAGCGTTGACCCGCGAGGGCAGTTCTTC
TRBJ2-1 TRBV18 many TRBD2 CASSPQIETSGVYNEQFF TGTGCCAGCTCACCACAGATCGAGACTAGCGGGGTCTACAATGAGCAGTTCTTC
TRBJ1-5 TRBV21-1 . . CAGYLKIRDRGINQPQHF TGTGCCGGATACTTGAAGATAAGGGACAGGGGGATCAATCAGCCCCAGCATTTT
TRBJ1-4 TRBV5-3 . . CARSFGRDNEKLFF TGTGCCAGAAGCTTTGGCAGGGATAATGAAAAACTGTTTTTT
TRBJ1-1 TRBV5-1 . TRBD1 CASSPRQGKGSTEAFF TGCGCCAGCAGCCCCCGACAGGGTAAGGGATCAACTGAAGCTTTCTTT
TRBJ2-1 TRBV24-1 . . CATSPLGDGSYDNEQFF TGTGCCACCAGTCCCCTAGGGGACGGGAGCTACGACAATGAGCAGTTCTTC
TRBJ2-1 TRBV5-1 . . CASSLPRATYNEQFF TGCGCCAGCAGCTTGCCCAGGGCCACCTACAATGAGCAGTTCTTC
TRBJ1-1 TRBV7-2 few . CASSNRDIGGTFF TGTGCCAGCAGCAACCGGGACATCGGGGGGACTTTCTTT
TRBJ2-1 TRBV27 . . CASRSNSNNFGEQFF TGTGCCAGCAGGTCCAACAGTAACAATTTCGGTGAGCAGTTCTTC
TRBJ2-7 TRBV18 . TRBD2 CASSPQRGFNEQYF TGTGCCAGCTCACCCCAGCGGGGTTTTAACGAGCAGTACTTC
TRBJ2-7 TRBV18 many TRBD2 CASSPPPGGTSYEQYF TGTGCCAGCTCACCACCCCCGGGGGGTACCTCCTACGAGCAGTACTTC
TRBJ2-3 TRBV2 . TRBD2 CASSDGGALLVSTDTQYF TGTGCCAGCAGTGACGGGGGGGCTCTTCTTGTAAGCACAGATACGCAGTATTTT
TRBJ2-7 TRBV7-9 few TRBD1 CASSKQSGTGSYEQYF TGTGCCAGCAGCAAACAATCCGGGACAGGGTCGTACGAGCAGTACTTC
TRBJ2-3 TRBV2 . TRBD2 CASRLRDYPTDTQYF TGTGCCAGCAGACTACGGGACTACCCCACAGATACGCAGTATTTT
TRBJ1-5 TRBV6-1 few TRBD1 CASSAINRGISNQPQHF TGTGCCAGCAGTGCCATTAACAGGGGAATAAGCAATCAGCCCCAGCATTTT
TRBJ1-1 TRBV4-1 . TRBD1 CASSRSTGTGVAEAFF TGCGCCAGCAGCCGCAGCACCGGGACAGGTGTCGCTGAAGCTTTCTTT
TRBJ1-1 TRBV5-6 . . CASSFSTSEAFF TGTGCCAGCAGCTTCTCCACAAGTGAAGCTTTCTTT
TRBJ1-3 TRBV12-5 . . CASGNRSSGNTIYF TGTGCTAGTGGCAACAGGAGCTCTGGAAACACCATATATTTT
TRBJ2-3 TRBV18 . TRBD2 CASSLPGLAGGTDTQYF TGTGCCAGCTCACTCCCCGGACTAGCGGGGGGCACAGATACGCAGTATTTT
TRBJ1-3 TRBV4-1 . TRBD1 CASSQVRTGGSGNTIYF TGCGCCAGCAGCCAAGTCAGGACAGGGGGTTCTGGAAACACCATATATTTT
TRBJ1-3 TRBV7-9 . TRBD1 CASSPRGDRLHGNTIYF TGTGCCAGCAGCCCTAGGGGGGACAGGCTTCACGGAAACACCATATATTTT
TRBJ2-3 TRBV10-3 . TRBD1 CAISVGQGSTDTQYF TGTGCCATCAGTGTAGGACAGGGATCGACAGATACGCAGTATTTT
TRBJ1-1 TRBV10-2 . . CASRWENEAFF TGCGCCAGCCGTTGGGAGAATGAAGCTTTCTTT
TRBJ1-2 TRBV2 . TRBD1 CASRRVLTGSTYGYTF TGTGCCAGCAGGCGGGTACTGACAGGGAGCACCTATGGCTACACCTTC
TRBJ2-5 TRBV6-2/TRBV6-3 few . CASSYYRLTSQYF TGTGCCAGCAGTTATTACCGGCTCACTAGCCAGTACTTC
TRBJ2-2 TRBV24-1 . TRBD1 CATGQDPAHGSNTGELFF TGTGCCACCGGACAGGACCCGGCCCACGGGTCCAACACCGGGGAGCTGTTTTTT